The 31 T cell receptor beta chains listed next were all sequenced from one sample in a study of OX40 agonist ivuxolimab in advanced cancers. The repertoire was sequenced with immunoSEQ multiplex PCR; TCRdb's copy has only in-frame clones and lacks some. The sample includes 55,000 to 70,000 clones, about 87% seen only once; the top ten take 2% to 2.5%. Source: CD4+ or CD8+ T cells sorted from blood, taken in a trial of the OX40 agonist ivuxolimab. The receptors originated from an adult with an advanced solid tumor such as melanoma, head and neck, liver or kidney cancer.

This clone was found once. As DNA, the CDR3 is TGCAGCGTTGACCTTCGACAGGGGTTAAGGCCAGATACGCAGTATTTT. Translating it yields CSVDLRQGLRPDTQYF. The genes are TRBV29-1 and TRBJ2-3; 8 bases line up with TRBD1. V lost 3 bases, J lost 4 bases, and 12 bases stayed unmatched. Per the germline V gene, CDR1 is SQVTM and CDR2 is ANQGSEA. This CDR3 has 16 amino acids.

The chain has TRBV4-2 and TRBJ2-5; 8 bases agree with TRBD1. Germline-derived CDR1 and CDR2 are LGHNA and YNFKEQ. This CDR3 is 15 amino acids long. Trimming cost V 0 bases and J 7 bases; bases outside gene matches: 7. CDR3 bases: TGTGCCAGCAGCCAAGATCAACAGGGGACAGGGACCCAGTACTTC. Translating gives CASSQDQQGTGTQYF.

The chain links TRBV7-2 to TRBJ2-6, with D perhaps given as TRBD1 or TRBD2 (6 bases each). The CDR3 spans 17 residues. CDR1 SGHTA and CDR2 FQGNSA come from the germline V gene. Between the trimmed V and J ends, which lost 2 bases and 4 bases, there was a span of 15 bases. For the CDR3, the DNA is TGTGCCAGCAGCTTACTGGGGGGCGCAGAGGGGGCCAACGTCCTGACTTTC. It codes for CASSLLGGAEGANVLTF.

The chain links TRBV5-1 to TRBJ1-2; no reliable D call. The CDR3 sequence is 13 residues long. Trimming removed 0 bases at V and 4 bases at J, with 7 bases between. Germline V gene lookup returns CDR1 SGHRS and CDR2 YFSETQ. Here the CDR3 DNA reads TGCGCCAGCAGCTTGGGGGAGGGCTATGGCTACACCTTC. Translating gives CASSLGEGYGYTF.

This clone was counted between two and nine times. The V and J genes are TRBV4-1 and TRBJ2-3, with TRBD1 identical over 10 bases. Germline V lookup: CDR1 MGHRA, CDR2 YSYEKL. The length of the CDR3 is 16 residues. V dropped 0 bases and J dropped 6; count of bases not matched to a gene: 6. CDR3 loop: CASSQDRTGGWDTQYF. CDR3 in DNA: TGCGCCAGCAGCCAAGATCGGACAGGGGGTTGGGATACGCAGTATTTT.

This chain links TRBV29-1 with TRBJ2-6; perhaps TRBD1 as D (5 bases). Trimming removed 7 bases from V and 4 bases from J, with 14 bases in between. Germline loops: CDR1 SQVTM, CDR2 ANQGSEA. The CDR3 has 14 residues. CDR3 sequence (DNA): TGCAGCGCCACTCCAGGGTCCGGGGCCAACGTCCTGACTTTC. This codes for CSATPGSGANVLTF.

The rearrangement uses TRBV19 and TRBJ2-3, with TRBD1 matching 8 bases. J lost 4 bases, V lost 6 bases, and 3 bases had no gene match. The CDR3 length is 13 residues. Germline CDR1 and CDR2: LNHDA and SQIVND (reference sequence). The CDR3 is CASSRQGPDTQYF. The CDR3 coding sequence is TGTGCCAGTAGCCGACAGGGGCCAGATACGCAGTATTTT.

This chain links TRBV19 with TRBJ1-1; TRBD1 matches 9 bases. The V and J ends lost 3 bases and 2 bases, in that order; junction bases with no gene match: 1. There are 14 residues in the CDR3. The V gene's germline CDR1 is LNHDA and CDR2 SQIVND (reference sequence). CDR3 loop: CASSMGQGNTEAFF. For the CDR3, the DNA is TGTGCCAGTAGTATGGGACAGGGTAACACTGAAGCTTTCTTT.

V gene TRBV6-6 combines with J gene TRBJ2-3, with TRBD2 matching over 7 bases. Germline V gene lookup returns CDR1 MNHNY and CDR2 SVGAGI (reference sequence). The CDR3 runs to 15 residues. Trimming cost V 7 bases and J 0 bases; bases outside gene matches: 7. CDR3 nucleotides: TGTGCCAGCACCCTGGGACTAACTAGCACAGATACGCAGTATTTT. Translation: CASTLGLTSTDTQYF.

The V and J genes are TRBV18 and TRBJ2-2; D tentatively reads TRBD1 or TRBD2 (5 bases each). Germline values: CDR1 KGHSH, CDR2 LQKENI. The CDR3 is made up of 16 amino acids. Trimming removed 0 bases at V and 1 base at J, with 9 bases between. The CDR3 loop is CASSPPGVGNTGELFF. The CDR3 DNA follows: TGTGCCAGCTCACCACCGGGGGTAGGGAACACCGGGGAGCTGTTTTTT.

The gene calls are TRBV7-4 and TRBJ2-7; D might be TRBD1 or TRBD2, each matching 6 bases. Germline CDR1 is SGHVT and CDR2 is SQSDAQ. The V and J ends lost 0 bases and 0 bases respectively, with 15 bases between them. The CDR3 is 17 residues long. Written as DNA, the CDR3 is TGTGCCAGCAGCTTAGCACGCGCCAGGGGAGGCTCCTACGAGCAGTACTTC. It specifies CASSLARARGGSYEQYF. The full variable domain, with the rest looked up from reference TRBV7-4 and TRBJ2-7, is GAGVSQSPRYKVAKRGRDVALRCDSISGHVTLYWYRQTLGQGSEVLTYSQSDAQRDKSGRPSGRFSAERPERSVSTLKIQRTEQGDSAVYLCASSLARARGGSYEQYFGPGTRLTVT.

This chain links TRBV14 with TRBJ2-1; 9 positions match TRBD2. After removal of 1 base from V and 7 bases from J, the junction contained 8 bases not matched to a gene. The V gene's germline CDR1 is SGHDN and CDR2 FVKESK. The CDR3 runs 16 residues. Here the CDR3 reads CASSQGPLAGMNEQFF. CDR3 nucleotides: TGTGCCAGCAGCCAAGGGCCTCTAGCGGGAATGAATGAGCAGTTCTTC.

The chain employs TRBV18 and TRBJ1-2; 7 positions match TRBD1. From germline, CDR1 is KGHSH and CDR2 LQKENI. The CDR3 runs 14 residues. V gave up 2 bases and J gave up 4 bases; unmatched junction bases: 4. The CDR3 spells CASSPGQVIYGYTF. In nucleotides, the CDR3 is TGTGCCAGCTCACCAGGACAGGTTATCTATGGCTACACCTTC.

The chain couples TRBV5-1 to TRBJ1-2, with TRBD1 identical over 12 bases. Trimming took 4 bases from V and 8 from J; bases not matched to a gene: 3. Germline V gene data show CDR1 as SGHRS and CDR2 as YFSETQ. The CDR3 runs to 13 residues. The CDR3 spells CASSTGQGAGYTF. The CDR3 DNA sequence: TGCGCCAGCAGCACGGGACAGGGGGCCGGCTACACCTTC.

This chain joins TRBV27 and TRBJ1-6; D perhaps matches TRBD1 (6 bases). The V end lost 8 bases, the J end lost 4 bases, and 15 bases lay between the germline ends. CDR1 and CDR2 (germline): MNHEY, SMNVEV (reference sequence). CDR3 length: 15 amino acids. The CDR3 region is CASRRKQGYNSPLHF. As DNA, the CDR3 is TGTGCCAGCCGCAGGAAACAGGGATATAATTCACCCCTCCACTTT.

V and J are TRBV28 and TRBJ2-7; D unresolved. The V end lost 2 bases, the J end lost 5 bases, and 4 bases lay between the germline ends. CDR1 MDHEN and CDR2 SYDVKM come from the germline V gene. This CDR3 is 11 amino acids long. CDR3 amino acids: CASSLINEQYF. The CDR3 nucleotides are TGTGCCAGCAGTTTAATCAACGAGCAGTACTTC.

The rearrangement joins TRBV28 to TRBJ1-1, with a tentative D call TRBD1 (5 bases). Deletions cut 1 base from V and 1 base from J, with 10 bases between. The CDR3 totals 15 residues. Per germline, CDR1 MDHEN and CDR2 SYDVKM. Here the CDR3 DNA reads TGTGCCAGCAGTTTATATGGGGGGTCGAACACTGAAGCTTTCTTT. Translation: CASSLYGGSNTEAFF.

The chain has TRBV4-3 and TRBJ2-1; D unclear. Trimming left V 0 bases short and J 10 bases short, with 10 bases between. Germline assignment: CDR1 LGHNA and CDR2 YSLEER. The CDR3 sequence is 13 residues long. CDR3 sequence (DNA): TGCGCCAGCAGCCAAGAAGGTGGTCGGGAGCAGTTCTTC. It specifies CASSQEGGREQFF.

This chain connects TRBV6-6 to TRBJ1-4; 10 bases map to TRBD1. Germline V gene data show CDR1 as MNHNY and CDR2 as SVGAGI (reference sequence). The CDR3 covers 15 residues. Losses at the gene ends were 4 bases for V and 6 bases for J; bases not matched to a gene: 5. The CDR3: CASSSDRGGDEKLFF. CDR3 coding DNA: TGTGCCAGCAGTTCGGACAGGGGGGGGGATGAAAAACTGTTTTTT.

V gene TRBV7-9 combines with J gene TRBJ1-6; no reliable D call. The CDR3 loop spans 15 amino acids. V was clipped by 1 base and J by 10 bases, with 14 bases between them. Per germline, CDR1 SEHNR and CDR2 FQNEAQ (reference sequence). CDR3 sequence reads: CASSLETSTGSPLHF. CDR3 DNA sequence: TGTGCCAGCAGCTTAGAGACCTCTACTGGGTCACCCCTCCACTTT.

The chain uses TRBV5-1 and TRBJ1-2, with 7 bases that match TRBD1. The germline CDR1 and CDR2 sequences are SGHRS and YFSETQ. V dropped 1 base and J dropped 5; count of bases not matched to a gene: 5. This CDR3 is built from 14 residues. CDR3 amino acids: CASSLLGGGYGYTF. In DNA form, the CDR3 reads TGCGCCAGCAGCTTGTTAGGGGGCGGGTATGGCTACACCTTC. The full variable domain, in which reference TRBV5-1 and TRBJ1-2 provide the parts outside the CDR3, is KAGVTQTPRYLIKTRGQQVTLSCSPISGHRSVSWYQQTPGQGLQFLFEYFSETQRNKGNFPGRFSGRQFSNSRSEMNVSTLELGDSALYLCASSLLGGGYGYTFGSGTRLTVV.

For the CDR3, the DNA is TGTGCCAGCAGGGTCTACCAGGGGGCAAACTACGAGCAGTACTTC. Its protein is CASRVYQGANYEQYF. The chain links TRBV2 to TRBJ2-7, with 8 bases identical to TRBD1. Germline CDR1 is SNHLY and CDR2 is FYNNEI. The J segment lost 3 bases and the V segment lost 6 bases, leaving 10 bases of the junction unmatched. CDR3 length: 15 residues.

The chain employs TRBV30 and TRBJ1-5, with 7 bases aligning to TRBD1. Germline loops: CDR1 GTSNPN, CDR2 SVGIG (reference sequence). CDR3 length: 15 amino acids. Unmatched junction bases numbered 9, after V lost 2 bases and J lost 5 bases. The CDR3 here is CAWSRSRQGYQPQHF. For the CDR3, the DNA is TGTGCCTGGAGTCGCTCGAGACAGGGATATCAGCCCCAGCATTTT.

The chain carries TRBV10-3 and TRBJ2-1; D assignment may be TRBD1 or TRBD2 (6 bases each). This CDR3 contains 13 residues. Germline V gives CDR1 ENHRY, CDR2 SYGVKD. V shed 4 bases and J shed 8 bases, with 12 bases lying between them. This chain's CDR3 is CAISVRGVDEQFF. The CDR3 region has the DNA TGTGCCATCAGTGTGAGGGGGGTCGATGAGCAGTTCTTC.

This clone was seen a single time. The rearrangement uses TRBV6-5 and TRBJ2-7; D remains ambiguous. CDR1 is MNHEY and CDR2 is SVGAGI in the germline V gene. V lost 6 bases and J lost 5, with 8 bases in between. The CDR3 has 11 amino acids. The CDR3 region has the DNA TGTGCCAGCAGACGACAAGACGAGCAGTACTTC. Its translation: CASRRQDEQYF.

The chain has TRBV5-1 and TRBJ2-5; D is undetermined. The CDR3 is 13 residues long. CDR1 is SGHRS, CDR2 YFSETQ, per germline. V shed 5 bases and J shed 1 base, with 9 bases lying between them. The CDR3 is CASSPDRQETQYF. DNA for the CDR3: TGCGCCAGCAGTCCCGATCGCCAAGAGACCCAGTACTTC.

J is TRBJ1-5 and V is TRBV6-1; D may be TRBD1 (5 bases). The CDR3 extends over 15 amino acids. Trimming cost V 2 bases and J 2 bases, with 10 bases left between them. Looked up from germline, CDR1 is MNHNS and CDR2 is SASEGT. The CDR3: CASSEQGRGNQPQHF. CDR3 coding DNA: TGTGCCAGCAGTGAACAGGGAAGGGGCAATCAGCCCCAGCATTTT.

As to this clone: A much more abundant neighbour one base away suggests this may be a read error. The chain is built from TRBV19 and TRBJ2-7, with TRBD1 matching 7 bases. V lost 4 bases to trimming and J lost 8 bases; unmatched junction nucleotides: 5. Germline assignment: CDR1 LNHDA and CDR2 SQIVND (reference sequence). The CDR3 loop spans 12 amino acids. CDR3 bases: TGTGCCAGTAGTACCAACAGGGGCAAGCAGTACTTC. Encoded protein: CASSTNRGKQYF. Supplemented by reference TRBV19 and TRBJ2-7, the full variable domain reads DGGITQSPKYLFRKEGQNVTLSCEQNLNHDAMYWYRQDPGQGLRLIYYSQIVNDFQKGDIAEGYSVSREKKESFPLTVTSAQKNPTAFYLCASSTNRGKQYFGPGTRLTVT.

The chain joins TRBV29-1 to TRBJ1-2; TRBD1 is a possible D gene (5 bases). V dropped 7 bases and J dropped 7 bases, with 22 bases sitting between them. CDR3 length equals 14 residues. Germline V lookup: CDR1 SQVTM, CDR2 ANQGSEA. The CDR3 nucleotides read TGCAGCGCTAGCCGAGGGGCCGCCGTCTCTGGCTACACCTTC. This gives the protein CSASRGAAVSGYTF.

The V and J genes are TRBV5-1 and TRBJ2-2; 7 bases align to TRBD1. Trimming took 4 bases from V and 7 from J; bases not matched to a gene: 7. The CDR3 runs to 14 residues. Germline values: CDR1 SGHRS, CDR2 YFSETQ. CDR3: CASSTQGTGGELFF. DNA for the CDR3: TGCGCCAGCAGCACACAGGGGACCGGCGGGGAGCTGTTTTTT.

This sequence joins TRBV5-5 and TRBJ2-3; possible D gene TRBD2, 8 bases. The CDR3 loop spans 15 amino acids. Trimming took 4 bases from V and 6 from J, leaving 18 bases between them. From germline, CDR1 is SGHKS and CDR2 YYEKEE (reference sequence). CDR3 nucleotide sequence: TGTGCCAGCAGCCCGAGGGGGCTAGCGGGCGATACGCAGTATTTT. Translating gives CASSPRGLAGDTQYF.